These 14 T cell receptor beta chains came from one sample sequenced in a study of shared clonotypes between healthy human individuals. This table comes from immunoSEQ multiplex PCR, and its TCRdb copy is limited to in-frame clones, with some not included. The profile shows fewer than 600,000 clones, about 76% of them singletons. The sequenced sample was PBMCs. Receptors originate from a woman aged 40 to 49 in good health. Some clones in this sample may be carry-over from other donors' samples.

The rearrangement uses TRBV27 and TRBJ2-5; D ambiguous. The CDR3 sequence is 13 residues long. CDR1 is MNHEY, CDR2 SMNVEV, per germline (reference sequence). V shed 5 bases and J shed 1 base, with 8 bases lying between them. CDR3 loop: CASSHHPQETQYF. DNA of the CDR3: TGTGCCAGCAGTCACCACCCCCAAGAGACCCAGTACTTC.

The V and J genes are TRBV4-1 and TRBJ1-3, with D perhaps TRBD1 (6 bases). CDR1 is MGHRA, CDR2 YSYEKL, per germline. The CDR3 consists of 17 residues. Between the trimmed V and J ends, which lost 0 bases and 3 bases, there was a span of 15 bases. The DNA for the CDR3 is TGCGCCAGCAGCCAAGATAGGTTCAGGGGCTTTGGAAACACCATATATTTT. Translating it yields CASSQDRFRGFGNTIYF.

This chain uses TRBV5-1 with TRBJ2-7; D is uncertain. The CDR3 has 14 amino acids. Germline CDR1 and CDR2: SGHRS and YFSETQ. V lost 2 bases to trimming and J lost 2 bases, with 11 bases between them. The CDR3 sequence: CASSFSTGAYEQYF. The CDR3 DNA reads as TGCGCCAGCAGCTTCTCCACGGGTGCCTACGAGCAGTACTTC.

The CDR3 here is CASSISHAQPQHF. CDR3 in DNA: TGTGCCAGTAGTATAAGTCATGCCCAGCCCCAGCATTTT. The gene calls are TRBV19 and TRBJ1-5; the D is unclear. Trimming took 2 bases from V and 7 from J, leaving 9 bases between them. This CDR3 has 13 amino acids. From germline, CDR1 is LNHDA and CDR2 SQIVND (reference sequence).

The chain joins TRBV4-2 to TRBJ2-1; 10 nucleotides match TRBD2. Losses at the gene ends were 0 bases for V and 8 bases for J; bases not matched to a gene: 7. The CDR3 loop spans 16 amino acids. CDR1 is LGHNA and CDR2 is YNFKEQ in the germline V gene. The CDR3: CASSQDVAGGFDEQFF. The DNA of the CDR3 is TGTGCCAGCAGCCAAGATGTAGCGGGAGGATTCGATGAGCAGTTCTTC.

In its sample, this clone was seen a few times. V and J are TRBV4-2 and TRBJ1-6; no firm D call. Germline-derived CDR1 and CDR2 are LGHNA and YNFKEQ. CDR3 size: 13 residues. V was pared by 4 bases and J by 7 bases, with 8 bases between. The CDR3 DNA reads TGTGCCAGCAGCCCAGAACAGAATTCACCCCTCCACTTT. This gives the protein CASSPEQNSPLHF.

V and J are TRBV28 and TRBJ1-1; 8 positions match TRBD1. The CDR3 is made up of 14 amino acids. CDR1 is MDHEN and CDR2 is SYDVKM in the germline V gene. Trimming removed 5 bases from V and 2 bases from J; junction bases left unmatched: 4. The DNA of the CDR3 is TGTGCCAGCAGTGAACAGGGGGGCAACACTGAAGCTTTCTTT. It codes for CASSEQGGNTEAFF.

CDR3 sequence: CASSPGDEQFF. The DNA for the CDR3 is TGTGCCAGCAGCCCCGGGGATGAGCAGTTCTTC. V usage is TRBV7-9 and J usage is TRBJ2-1, with D possibly being TRBD2 (5 bases). In germline, CDR1 is SEHNR, CDR2 FQNEAQ (reference sequence). The ends were cut back, 5 bases at V and 8 bases at J, with 7 bases in the middle. This CDR3 contains 11 residues.

This rearrangement joins TRBV18 to TRBJ1-2; D is unclear. Trimming removed 3 bases at V and 8 bases at J, with 13 bases between. CDR3 length: 13 residues. CDR1 KGHSH and CDR2 LQKENI come from the germline V gene. The CDR3 region has the DNA TGTGCCAGCTCACCGCCGTTCCAGTGGGGCTACACCTTC. This translates into CASSPPFQWGYTF. Full variable domain (rest looked up from reference TRBV18 and TRBJ1-2): NAGVMQNPRHLVRRRGQEARLRCSPMKGHSHVYWYRQLPEEGLKFMVYLQKENIIDESGMPKERFSAEFPKEGPSILRIQQVVRGDSAAYFCASSPPFQWGYTFGSGTRLTVV.

This clone was observed a few times. The chain combines TRBV6-5 with TRBJ2-1; 9 nucleotides line up with TRBD2. V shed 4 bases, J shed 2 bases, and the junction held 3 bases outside the gene matches. The CDR3 spans 15 residues. Germline loops: CDR1 MNHEY, CDR2 SVGAGI. The CDR3 coding sequence is TGTGCCAGCAGTTCGAGCGGGAGGACCTACAATGAGCAGTTCTTC. Translation: CASSSSGRTYNEQFF.

A remark on this clone: Within the sample, other DNA sequences also encode this same CDR3. The CDR3 sequence is CASSVEGTSGYEQYF. Here the CDR3 DNA reads TGTGCCAGCAGCGTAGAAGGGACTAGTGGCTACGAGCAGTACTTC. The chain employs TRBV9 and TRBJ2-7; the match to TRBD2 covers 8 bases. J was trimmed by 3 bases and V by 0 bases; bases with no gene match: 5. The length of the CDR3 is 15 residues. Germline CDR1 SGDLS, CDR2 YYNGEE. Full variable domain (rest looked up from reference TRBV9 and TRBJ2-7): DSGVTQTPKHLITATGQRVTLRCSPRSGDLSVYWYQQSLDQGLQFLIQYYNGEERAKGNILERFSAQQFPDLHSELNLSSLELGDSALYFCASSVEGTSGYEQYFGPGTRLTVT.

This clone was recorded many times. This chain uses TRBV19 with TRBJ2-5, with 9 bases identical to TRBD1. The germline gives CDR1 LNHDA, CDR2 SQIVND (reference sequence). V shed 5 bases and J 5 bases; nucleotides not matched to a gene: 9. This CDR3 comprises 15 residues. The CDR3 here is CASSVPGQGSETQYF. For the CDR3, the DNA is TGTGCCAGTAGTGTACCGGGACAGGGTTCCGAGACCCAGTACTTC.

This chain joins TRBV2 and TRBJ1-6; D is perhaps TRBD1 (6 bases). Germline assignment: CDR1 SNHLY and CDR2 FYNNEI. The ends were cut back, 7 bases at V and 9 bases at J, with 22 bases in the middle. The CDR3 has 16 residues. As DNA, the CDR3 is TGTGCCAGCACCACAAACCGGGCAGGGGAGGGTTCACCCCTCCACTTT. Translation: CASTTNRAGEGSPLHF.

As DNA, the CDR3 is TGTGCCAGCAGCGATAGCGGGAGCGCGTACGAGCAGTACTTC. Translated, it gives CASSDSGSAYEQYF. The chain employs TRBV5-6 and TRBJ2-5; 9 positions match TRBD2. The end of the DNA is better explained by TRBJ2-7, so the J call may be wrong. Germline-derived CDR1 and CDR2 are SGHDT and YYEEEE. This CDR3 comprises 14 residues.